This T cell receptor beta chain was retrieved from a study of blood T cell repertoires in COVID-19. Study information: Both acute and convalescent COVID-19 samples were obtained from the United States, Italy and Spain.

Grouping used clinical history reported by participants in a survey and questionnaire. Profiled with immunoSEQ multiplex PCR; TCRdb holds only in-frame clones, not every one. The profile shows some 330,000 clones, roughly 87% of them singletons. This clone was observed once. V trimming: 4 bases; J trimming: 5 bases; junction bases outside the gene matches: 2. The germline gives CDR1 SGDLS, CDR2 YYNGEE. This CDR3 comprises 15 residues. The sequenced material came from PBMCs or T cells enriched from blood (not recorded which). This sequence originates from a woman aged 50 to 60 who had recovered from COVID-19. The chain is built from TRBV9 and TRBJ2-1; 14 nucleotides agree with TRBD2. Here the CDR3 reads CASSMGLAGDNEQFF. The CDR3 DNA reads TGTGCCAGCAGCATGGGACTAGCGGGGGACAATGAGCAGTTCTTC.